A single sample is the source of the 5 T cell receptor beta chains below, sequenced in a study of T cell responses to AZD1222 COVID-19 vaccine. The data were produced by immunoSEQ multiplex PCR, yet TCRdb's version contains in-frame clones alone and is incomplete. The sample lists some 45,000 clones, 90% seen once, with about 40% in the top ten. The source was peripheral blood, collected 28 days after the second AZD1222 dose. These receptors all come from an adult who received the AZD1222 COVID-19 vaccine.

The chain uses TRBV7-2 and TRBJ2-1; 7 bases are a match to TRBD2. The CDR3 is 15 amino acids. V lost 5 bases to trimming and J lost 7 bases; unmatched junction nucleotides: 11. Germline-derived CDR1 and CDR2 are SGHTA and FQGNSA. CDR3: CASSPRRGTSNEQFF. CDR3 sequence (DNA): TGTGCCAGCAGCCCTCGGCGGGGGACGTCGAATGAGCAGTTCTTC.

This rearrangement joins TRBV19 to TRBJ1-1; 9 nucleotides agree with TRBD1. Germline-derived CDR1 and CDR2 are LNHDA and SQIVND (reference sequence). Trimming at V came to 3 bases and at J to 1 base, leaving 0 bases not matched to a gene. This CDR3 comprises 14 residues. The CDR3 nucleotides read TGTGCCAGTAGTATGGACAGGGGGAACACTGAAGCTTTCTTT. This gives the protein CASSMDRGNTEAFF.

Here the CDR3 reads CASSQGRASMNTEAFF. The CDR3, as DNA: TGCGCCAGCAGCCAAGGCAGGGCGTCTATGAACACTGAAGCTTTCTTT. J is TRBJ1-1 and V is TRBV4-3, with D perhaps matching TRBD1 (5 bases). This CDR3 spans 16 amino acids. The V gene's germline CDR1 is LGHNA and CDR2 YSLEER. V shed 1 base and J shed 0 bases, with 12 bases lying between them.

A note on this clone: Germline is not matched at one junction end, which may reflect a read error. The chain carries TRBV12-5 and TRBJ2-4, with 8 bases identical to TRBD1. The CDR3 is 14 residues long. Per the germline V gene, CDR1 is LGHNT and CDR2 is FRNRAP. CDR3 in amino acids: CASGLVTERTGLHF. The CDR3 DNA is TGTGCTAGTGGTTTGGTAACAGAGAGGACAGGGCTGCACTTC.

The J gene is TRBJ2-3, the V gene TRBV9; 9 nucleotides match TRBD1. This CDR3 has 15 amino acids. The V gene end was trimmed by 4 bases and the J gene end by 3 bases; junction bases not matched to a gene: 6. Germline values: CDR1 SGDLS, CDR2 YYNGEE. The DNA for the CDR3 is TGTGCCAGCAGCTCCCGGGACAGGGTGACAGATACGCAGTATTTT. Encoded protein: CASSSRDRVTDTQYF. The whole variable domain, filled in from reference TRBV9 and TRBJ2-3, reads DSGVTQTPKHLITATGQRVTLRCSPRSGDLSVYWYQQSLDQGLQFLIQYYNGEERAKGNILERFSAQQFPDLHSELNLSSLELGDSALYFCASSSRDRVTDTQYFGPGTRLTVL.